These 12 T cell receptor beta chains share one sample of origin, sequenced in a study of blood T cell repertoires in COVID-19. The method was immunoSEQ multiplex PCR; TCRdb's version includes in-frame clones alone and lacks a portion of them. The data show approximately 90,000 clones, about 85% seen once. Sequencing input: peripheral blood. The source of these receptors is a man of 80 years or more with acute or convalescent COVID-19.

The V gene is TRBV11-1, the J gene TRBJ2-1; D is undetermined. The germline V and J ends were trimmed by 2 bases and 7 bases, with 6 bases remaining between them. In germline, CDR1 is SGHAT, CDR2 FQDESV (reference sequence). The CDR3 is 12 residues long. CDR3: CASSLTQNEQFF. CDR3 nucleotide sequence: TGTGCCAGCAGCTTAACACAGAATGAGCAGTTCTTC.

This clone appeared a single time. V usage is TRBV6-5 and J usage is TRBJ2-1; TRBD2 matches 11 bases. In germline, CDR1 is MNHEY, CDR2 SVGAGI. This CDR3 has 14 residues. Unmatched junction bases numbered 4, after V lost 7 bases and J lost 5 bases. CDR3 coding DNA: TGTGCCAGCACTATAGCGGGAGGGAACAATGAGCAGTTCTTC. Encoded protein: CASTIAGGNNEQFF.

The chain carries TRBV4-3 and TRBJ1-3; D is undetermined. In germline, CDR1 is LGHNA, CDR2 YSLEER. Trimming pared 4 bases from V and 0 bases from J, leaving 10 bases between. CDR3 length: 15 amino acids. In DNA, the CDR3 is TGCGCCAGCAGCCCGTCCCAGGACTCTGGAAACACCATATATTTT. Its protein product is CASSPSQDSGNTIYF.

The chain employs TRBV28 and TRBJ1-5; perhaps TRBD1 as D (6 bases). Per the germline V gene, CDR1 is MDHEN and CDR2 is SYDVKM. The CDR3 has 14 amino acids. V gave up 5 bases and J gave up 4 bases, with 12 bases separating them. CDR3 in amino acids: CASSLTGRNQPQHF. CDR3 DNA: TGTGCCAGCAGTCTGACAGGTAGGAATCAGCCCCAGCATTTT.

The chain carries TRBV9 and TRBJ2-1, with D perhaps matching TRBD2 (5 bases). Germline loops: CDR1 SGDLS, CDR2 YYNGEE. Deletions cut 7 bases from V and 4 bases from J, with 12 bases between. The CDR3 is 13 amino acids. Here the CDR3 reads CASGGRLYNEQFF. CDR3 DNA: TGTGCCAGCGGAGGCAGGTTATACAATGAGCAGTTCTTC. The variable domain in full, completed from reference TRBV9 and TRBJ2-1, reads DSGVTQTPKHLITATGQRVTLRCSPRSGDLSVYWYQQSLDQGLQFLIQYYNGEERAKGNILERFSAQQFPDLHSELNLSSLELGDSALYFCASGGRLYNEQFFGPGTRLTVL.

The CDR3, as DNA: TGTGCCAGCAGCCGGACAGGGGGGAATTCACCCCTCCACTTT. Its protein is CASSRTGGNSPLHF. The chain links TRBV7-9 to TRBJ1-6; TRBD1 aligns across 10 bases. The CDR3 length is 14 residues. CDR1 and CDR2 from the germline V gene are SEHNR and FQNEAQ (reference sequence). V lost 5 bases and J lost 7; bases outside the gene matches: 2.

The genes are TRBV3-1 (or the pseudogene TRBV3-2) and TRBJ2-1; 7 bases are a match to TRBD2. In germline, CDR1 is LGHDT, CDR2 YNNKEL (reference sequence). This CDR3 region has 15 residues. The ends lost 3 bases at V and 6 bases at J; junction bases unmatched: 8. The CDR3 nucleotides read TGTGCCAGCAGCCATGGAGCGGGGTCCATCAATGAGCAGTTCTTC. Translated, it gives CASSHGAGSINEQFF.

This rearrangement joins TRBV27 to TRBJ2-2; D is uncertain. The length of the CDR3 is 15 residues. CDR1 is MNHEY and CDR2 is SMNVEV in the germline V gene (reference sequence). Trimming stripped 6 bases from V and 4 bases from J, with 15 bases between. CDR3 in amino acids: CASSLMWAATGELFF. In DNA form, the CDR3 reads TGTGCCAGCAGCCTTATGTGGGCCGCCACCGGGGAGCTGTTTTTT.

This clone was detected a few times. This chain joins TRBV27 and TRBJ1-4; TRBD1 might be the D (6 bases). Between the trimmed V and J ends, which lost 2 bases and 0 bases, there was a span of 10 bases. Germline V lookup: CDR1 MNHEY, CDR2 SMNVEV (reference sequence). There are 16 residues in the CDR3. DNA for the CDR3: TGTGCCAGCAGTTTAAAGGGGGTCTCAACTAATGAAAAACTGTTTTTT. Its protein is CASSLKGVSTNEKLFF.

V gene TRBV5-5 combines with J gene TRBJ1-2, with D possibly matching TRBD1 (5 bases). This CDR3 contains 18 residues. Germline V gives CDR1 SGHKS, CDR2 YYEKEE (reference sequence). The ends were cut back, 3 bases at V and 2 bases at J, with 23 bases in the middle. CDR3 in amino acids: CASSSETRQWRVNYGYTF. DNA for the CDR3: TGTGCCAGCAGCTCAGAGACCCGACAGTGGAGGGTGAACTATGGCTACACCTTC.

The genes are TRBV6-5 and TRBJ1-2; TRBD1 might be the D (5 bases). The CDR3 spans 13 residues. The V gene's germline CDR1 is MNHEY and CDR2 SVGAGI. Between the trimmed V and J ends, which lost 8 bases and 4 bases, there was a span of 14 bases. CDR3 in DNA: TGTGCCAGCCTGAGGGACGGGGGCTATGGCTACACCTTC. This codes for CASLRDGGYGYTF.

This clone has a single count. In DNA, the CDR3 is TGTGCCATCAGTGTGGCCGGGCAGCAGGGGAATTTTGCGGGGCAGTTCTTC. It specifies CAISVAGQQGNFAGQFF. The chain carries TRBV10-3 and TRBJ2-1; possibly TRBD1 for D (6 bases). V lost 4 bases and J lost 12, with 28 bases in between. The CDR3 runs to 17 residues. From germline, CDR1 is ENHRY and CDR2 SYGVKD.